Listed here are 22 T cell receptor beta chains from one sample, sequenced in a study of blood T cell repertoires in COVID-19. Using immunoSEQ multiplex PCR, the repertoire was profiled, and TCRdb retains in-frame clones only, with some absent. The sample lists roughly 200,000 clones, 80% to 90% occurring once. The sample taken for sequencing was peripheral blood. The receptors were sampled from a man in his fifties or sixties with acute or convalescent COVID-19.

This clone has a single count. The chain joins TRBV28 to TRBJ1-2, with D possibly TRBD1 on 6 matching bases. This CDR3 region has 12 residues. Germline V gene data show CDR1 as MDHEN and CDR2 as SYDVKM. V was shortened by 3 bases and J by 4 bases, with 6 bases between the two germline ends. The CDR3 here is CASSLDSYGYTF. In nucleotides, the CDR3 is TGTGCCAGCAGTTTGGACAGCTATGGCTACACCTTC.

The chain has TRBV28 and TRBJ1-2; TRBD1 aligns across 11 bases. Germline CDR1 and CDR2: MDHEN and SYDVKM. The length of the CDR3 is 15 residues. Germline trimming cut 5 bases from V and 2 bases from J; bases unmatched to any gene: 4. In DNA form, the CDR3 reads TGTGCCAGCAGTCCGGGACAGGGGGGGAACTATGGCTACACCTTC. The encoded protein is CASSPGQGGNYGYTF.

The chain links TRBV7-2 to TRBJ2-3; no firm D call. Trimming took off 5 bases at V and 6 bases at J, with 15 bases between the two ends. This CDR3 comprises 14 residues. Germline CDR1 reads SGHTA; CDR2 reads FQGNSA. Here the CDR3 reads CASSPSVSADTQYF. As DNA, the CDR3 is TGTGCCAGCAGCCCAAGCGTCTCCGCCGATACGCAGTATTTT. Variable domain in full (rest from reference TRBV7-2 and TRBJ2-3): GAGVSQSPSNKVTEKGKDVELRCDPISGHTALYWYRQSLGQGLEFLIYFQGNSAPDKSGLPSDRFSAERTGGSVSTLTIQRTQQEDSAVYLCASSPSVSADTQYFGPGTRLTVL.

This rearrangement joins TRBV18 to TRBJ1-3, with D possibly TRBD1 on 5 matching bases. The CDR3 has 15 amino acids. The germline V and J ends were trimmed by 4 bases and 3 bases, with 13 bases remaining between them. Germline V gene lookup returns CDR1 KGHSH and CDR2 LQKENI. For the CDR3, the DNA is TGTGCCAGCTCACGCGCCGGCGGGGGTGGAAACACCATATATTTT. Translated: CASSRAGGGGNTIYF.

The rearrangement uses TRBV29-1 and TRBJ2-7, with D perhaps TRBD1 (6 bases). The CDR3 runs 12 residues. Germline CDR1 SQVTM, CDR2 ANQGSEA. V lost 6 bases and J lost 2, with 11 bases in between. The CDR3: CSVWTDTYEQYF. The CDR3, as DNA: TGCAGCGTATGGACAGATACCTACGAGCAGTACTTC.

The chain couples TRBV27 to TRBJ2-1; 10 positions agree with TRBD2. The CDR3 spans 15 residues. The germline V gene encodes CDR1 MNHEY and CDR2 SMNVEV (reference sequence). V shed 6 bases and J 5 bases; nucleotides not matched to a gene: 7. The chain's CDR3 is CASRQAGGLNNEQFF. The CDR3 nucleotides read TGTGCCAGCAGGCAAGCGGGAGGGCTTAACAATGAGCAGTTCTTC.

Here the CDR3 reads CASSVTGGRNTGELFF. CDR3 bases: TGTGCCAGCAGCGTGACAGGGGGGCGGAACACCGGGGAGCTGTTTTTT. The chain recombines TRBV9 with TRBJ2-2; 9 bases agree with TRBD1. Germline trimming cut 2 bases from V and 1 base from J; bases unmatched to any gene: 3. The germline V gene encodes CDR1 SGDLS and CDR2 YYNGEE. The CDR3 contains 16 residues.

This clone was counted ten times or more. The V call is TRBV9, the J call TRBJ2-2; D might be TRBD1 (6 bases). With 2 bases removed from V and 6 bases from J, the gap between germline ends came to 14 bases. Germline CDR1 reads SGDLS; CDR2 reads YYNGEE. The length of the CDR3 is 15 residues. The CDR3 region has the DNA TGTGCCAGCAGCGTGCAGGGGAGTTACGCCGGGGAGCTGTTTTTT. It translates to CASSVQGSYAGELFF.

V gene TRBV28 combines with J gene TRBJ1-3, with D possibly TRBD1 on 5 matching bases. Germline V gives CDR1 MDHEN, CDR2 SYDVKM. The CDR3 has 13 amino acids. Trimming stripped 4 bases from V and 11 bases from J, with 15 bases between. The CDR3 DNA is TGTGCCAGCAGTTCGACAGTTAGCGGAGCCATATATTTT. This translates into CASSSTVSGAIYF.

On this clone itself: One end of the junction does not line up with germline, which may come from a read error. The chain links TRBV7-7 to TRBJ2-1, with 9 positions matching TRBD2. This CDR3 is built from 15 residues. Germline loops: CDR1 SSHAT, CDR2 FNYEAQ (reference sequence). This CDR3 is CASSLDNSGSREQFF. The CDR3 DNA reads TGTGCTAGCAGCTTAGATAATAGCGGGAGTCGTGAGCAGTTCTTC.

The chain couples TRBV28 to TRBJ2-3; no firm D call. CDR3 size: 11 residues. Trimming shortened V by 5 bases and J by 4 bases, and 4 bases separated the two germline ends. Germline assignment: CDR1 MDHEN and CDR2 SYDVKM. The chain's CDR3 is CASSLADTQYF. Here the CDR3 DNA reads TGTGCCAGCAGTCTCGCAGATACGCAGTATTTT. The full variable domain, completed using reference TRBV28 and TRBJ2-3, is DVKVTQSSRYLVKRTGEKVFLECVQDMDHENMFWYRQDPGLGLRLIYFSYDVKMKEKGDIPEGYSVSREKKERFSLILESASTNQTSMYLCASSLADTQYFGPGTRLTVL.

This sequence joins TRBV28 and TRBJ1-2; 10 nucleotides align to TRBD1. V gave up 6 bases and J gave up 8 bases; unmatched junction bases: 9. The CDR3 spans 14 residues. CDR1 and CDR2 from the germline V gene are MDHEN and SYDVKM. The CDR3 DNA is TGTGCCAGCAGGAGGGACAGGGGCATCAAAGGCTACACCTTC. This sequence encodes CASRRDRGIKGYTF.

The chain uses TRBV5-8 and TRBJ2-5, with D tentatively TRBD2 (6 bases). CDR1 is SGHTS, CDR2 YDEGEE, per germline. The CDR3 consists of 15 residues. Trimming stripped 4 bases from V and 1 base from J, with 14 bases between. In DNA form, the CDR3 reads TGTGCCAGCAGCCTGGGCGGGACTTTCCAAGAGACCCAGTACTTC. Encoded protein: CASSLGGTFQETQYF. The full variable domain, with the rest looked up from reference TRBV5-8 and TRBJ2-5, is EAGVTQSPTHLIKTRGQQATLRCSPISGHTSVYWYQQALGLGLQFLLWYDEGEERNRGNFPPRFSGRQFPNYSSELNVNALELEDSALYLCASSLGGTFQETQYFGPGTRLLVL.

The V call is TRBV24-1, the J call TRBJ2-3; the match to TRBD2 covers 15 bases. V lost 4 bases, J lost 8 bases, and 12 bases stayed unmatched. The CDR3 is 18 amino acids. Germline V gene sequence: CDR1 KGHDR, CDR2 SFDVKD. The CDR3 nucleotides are TGTGCCACCAGTGAGACCTCCGGGACTAGCGGGAGGAGGGGTACGCAGTATTTT. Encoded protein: CATSETSGTSGRRGTQYF.

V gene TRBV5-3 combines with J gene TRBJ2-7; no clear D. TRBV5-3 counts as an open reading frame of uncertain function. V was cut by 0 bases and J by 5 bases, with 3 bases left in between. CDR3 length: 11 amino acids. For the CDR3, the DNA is TGTGCCAGAAGCTTGGGAGACGAGCAGTACTTC. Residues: CARSLGDEQYF.

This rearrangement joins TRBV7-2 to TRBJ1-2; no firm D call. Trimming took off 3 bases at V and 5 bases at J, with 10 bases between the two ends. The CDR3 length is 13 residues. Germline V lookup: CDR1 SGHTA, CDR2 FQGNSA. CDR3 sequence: CASSFVSGYGYTF. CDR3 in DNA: TGTGCCAGCAGCTTCGTATCAGGATATGGCTACACCTTC.

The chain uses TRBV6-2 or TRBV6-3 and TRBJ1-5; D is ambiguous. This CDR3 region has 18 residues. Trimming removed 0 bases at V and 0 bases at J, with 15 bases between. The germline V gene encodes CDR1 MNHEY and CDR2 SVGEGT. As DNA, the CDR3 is TGTGCCAGCAGTTACTCGATGGAGGGCCAGCCTAGCAATCAGCCCCAGCATTTT. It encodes CASSYSMEGQPSNQPQHF.

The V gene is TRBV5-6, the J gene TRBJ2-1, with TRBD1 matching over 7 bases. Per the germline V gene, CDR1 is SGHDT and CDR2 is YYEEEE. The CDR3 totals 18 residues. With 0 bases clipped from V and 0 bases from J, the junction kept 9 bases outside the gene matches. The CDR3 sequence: CASSLVPLTGSSYNEQFF. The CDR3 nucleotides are TGTGCCAGCAGCTTGGTTCCTCTGACAGGGAGCTCCTACAATGAGCAGTTCTTC.

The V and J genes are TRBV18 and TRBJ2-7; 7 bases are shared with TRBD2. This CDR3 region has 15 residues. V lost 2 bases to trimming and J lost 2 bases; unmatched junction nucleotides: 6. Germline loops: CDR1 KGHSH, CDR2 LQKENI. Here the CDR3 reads CASSPILGRAYEQYF. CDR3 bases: TGTGCCAGCTCACCAATCTTGGGGAGGGCCTACGAGCAGTACTTC.

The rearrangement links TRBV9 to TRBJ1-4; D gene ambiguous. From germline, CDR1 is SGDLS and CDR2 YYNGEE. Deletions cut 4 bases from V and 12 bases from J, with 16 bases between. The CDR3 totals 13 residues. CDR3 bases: TGTGCCAGCAGCCCCGACGGTTGGCGGCAACTGTTTTTT. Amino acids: CASSPDGWRQLFF.

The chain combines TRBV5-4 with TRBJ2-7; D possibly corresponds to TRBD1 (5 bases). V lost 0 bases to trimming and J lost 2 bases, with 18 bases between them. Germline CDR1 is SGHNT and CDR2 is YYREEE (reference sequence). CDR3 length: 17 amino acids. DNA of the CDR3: TGTGCCAGCAGCTTGGGGATTACGAGGATGGGGCCCTACGAGCAGTACTTC. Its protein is CASSLGITRMGPYEQYF. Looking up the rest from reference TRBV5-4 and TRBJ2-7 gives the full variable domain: ETGVTQSPTHLIKTRGQQVTLRCSSQSGHNTVSWYQQALGQGPQFIFQYYREEENGRGNFPPRFSGLQFPNYSSELNVNALELDDSALYLCASSLGITRMGPYEQYFGPGTRLTVT.

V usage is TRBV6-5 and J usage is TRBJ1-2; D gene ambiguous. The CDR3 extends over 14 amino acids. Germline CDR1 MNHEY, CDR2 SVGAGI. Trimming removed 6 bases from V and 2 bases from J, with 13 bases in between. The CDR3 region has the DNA TGTGCCAGCAGGGCCGCGGGAGGGAACTATGGCTACACCTTC. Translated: CASRAAGGNYGYTF.